The present TCR beta chain was sequenced within a study of cytomegalovirus exposure and HLA in healthy donors (dated 2017 in TCRdb). About the full investigation: According to an earlier analysis of a few hundred of the donors, 150 million to 200 million T cells yielded 117 million unique TCR beta sequences and about 280 Gb of sequence data. An early release that covered 640 HLA-typed donors contained approximately 300 gigabases of sequencing data and around 80 million unique TCR sequences. Among the roughly 370 genotyped donors, around 81% belonged to the genetic ancestry cluster associated with self-reported Caucasian donors. The study aimed to test whether signatures of past pathogen exposure could be identified by cataloging public T cell receptors. Using immunosequencing, the study profiled T cell repertoires from 500 to 800 subjects and related those repertoires to cytomegalovirus serostatus. Besides the first cohort of under 700 subjects, a separate validation cohort made up of roughly 120 different subjects was used. To predict cytomegalovirus infection status, the study brought together high-throughput TCR immunosequencing, statistical association of individual TCRs with disease status, and machine learning. A later analysis re-examined previously published TCR beta repertoires from about 670 donors and added high-resolution HLA genotyping to investigate patterns of TCR occurrence. In the later analysis, no new phenotypic data were used to find candidate immune exposures; instead, reliance was placed on TCR beta sequences and their occurrence across donors. In an earlier analysis of 587 of the donors, high-throughput TCR beta sequencing was used to judge whether each TCR beta V gene segment behaved as functional or pseudogenic. Donor age, sex, ethnicity and CMV serostatus were collected together with the repertoire data. A later genetic analysis took genome-wide SNP genotypes for about three fifths of the 666 donors and used that subset as a discovery cohort. All discovery cohort repertoires had been generated on a single sequencing platform. Class I and class II HLA loci were covered by the typing at four-digit resolution. The number of donors typed differed by locus, with about 629-630 for A, B, C, DRB1 and DQB1, approximately 500 for DQA1, approximately 580 for DPA1, and 400 to 490 for DPB1. Roughly 5 DR-DQ haplotypes were treated as single units for association and clustering because of strong linkage in the cohort. Among a few hundred genotyped donors of the cohort, an average of approximately 240,000 unique TCR beta nucleotide sequences were sequenced per donor, 15% to 20% of them non-productive.

Remarks on this clone: Its antigen has not been determined. Base qualities are not recorded, but no much larger clone differs from it by a single base.

Receptors were amplified or captured by the immunoSEQ multiplex PCR assay. For the multiplex PCR, a mixture combining 60 forward primers for TCR Vbeta segments and 13 reverse primers for TCR Jbeta segments was used. A multiplex PCR assay on genomic DNA amplified the CDR3 region of rearranged TCR beta genes. The amplified TCR beta libraries were sequenced on the Illumina HiSeq System as 87-base-pair reads. In the source study's methods: Across the 640 or so repertoires, a later analysis counted some 81 million unique TCR beta chains, around 11 million of which were shared by at least two donors. Raw reads were error-corrected and collapsed into unique sequences with a nearest-neighbor algorithm that merged closely related sequences to remove PCR and sequencing errors. V, D and J gene segments were assigned by aligning CDR3 sequences to IMGT reference sequences. Each retained sequence needed at least a six-nucleotide match to both a V gene segment and a J gene segment. Rearrangements were called productive when the CDR3 lacked stop codons and stayed in frame with V and J; all others were non-productive. CDR3 was defined by IMGT convention, running from the second conserved V-encoded cysteine to the conserved J-encoded phenylalanine. The earlier analysis of 550 to 650 of the donors excluded any sequence lacking an unambiguous match to a single V gene segment. In an earlier analysis of approximately 610 of the donors, V segments were called functional above 56.7% productive rearrangements and were called segregating when the between-donor standard deviation exceeded 5%. A statistical classification framework was built to diagnose cytomegalovirus status from the catalog of TCR beta chain sequences. A later analysis assigned V and J genes by comparing TCR nucleotide sequences with IMGT/GENE-DB human TR gene sequences. In a later analysis, CDR3 sequences and most-parsimonious VDJ recombination scenarios were assigned using the TCRdist pipeline. In a later analysis, each TCR beta chain was defined by its CDR3 amino acid sequence together with its V-gene family, and reads without a unique V-gene family were excluded. A later analysis removed 600 or so highly shared, low-generation-probability nucleotide sequences to deal with suspected cross-contamination and a sequencing artifact. For each public chain, a later analysis derived a clonal expansion index from normalized ranks of inferred template counts within each repertoire. In a later analysis, generation probabilities were computed using a VDJ recombination model fitted to out-of-frame rearrangements, and the results were checked against IGoR. A later analysis scored TCR-TCR, TCR-HLA and TCR-CMV co-occurrence with hypergeometric tests, applying a repertoire-size bias correction to TCR pairs. To estimate false discovery rates, a later analysis permuted the HLA or CMV assignments 20 times. In a later analysis, co-occurring TCRs were grouped with DBSCAN, and TCRdist sequence similarity was added when clustering was performed within HLA-allele-positive subsets. Co-occurrence clustering excluded repertoires with fewer than 30,000 or more than 120,000 public chains, plus five with anomalous nucleotide sharing. Entries here come from immuneACCESS through TCRdb and include only in-frame sequences with V and J called. Some clones fail to appear in such tables; in the studies checked, an unresolved V gene covers under half of the shortfall, and the cause of the remainder is unknown. V and J calls and clone size are given by that table; D and trimming were obtained from the DNA. The sample profile shows 180,000 or so clones; approximately 85% of them were found once. The ten largest clones take up 6% to 8% of the sample.

The cohort comprised more than 550 healthy bone marrow donors. At the time of sampling, every cohort member was nominally healthy, though immune exposures that went unrecorded were likely present. The donor was CMV seropositive and belonged to the group of about 290 seropositive cohort members. Each donor provided a peripheral blood sample, and peripheral blood mononuclear cells were used for TCR beta sequencing. Genomic DNA was extracted from the blood cell samples with the Qiagen DNeasy Blood Extraction Kit. CDR3 length: 18 amino acids, cysteine to phenylalanine. Just CDR3 DNA is preserved here, 54 bases in frame from base 1. Per the germline V gene, KGHSH is the CDR1 and LQKENI is the CDR2. V has 3 bases trimmed and J has 0 bases trimmed; junction bases matching no gene number 11. General findings and caveats noted by the study authors: The cohort was sequenced for TCR beta chains only, and without alpha or paired-chain data the features that could be detected were limited. In an earlier analysis of about 550 of the donors, most TCR beta V segments were observed in productive rearrangements about 87% or about 30% of the time, broadly matching IMGT annotations. An association between a missense DCLRE1C variant and V-gene and J-gene trimming of TCR beta chains was found in a later genetic analysis and replicated in an independent cohort. When HLA alleles, especially DR and DQ, strongly co-occurred, TCR associations were difficult to assign to individual alleles. According to a later analysis, parvovirus B19, influenza, CMV and Epstein-Barr virus appeared linked to several top co-occurrence clusters. Linkage disequilibrium might explain the correlated functional status among segregating V segments, but an unknown experimental factor could not be ruled out. A group of highly shared sequence variants was considered likely to be a technical artifact of the sequencing pipeline. The only immune exposure information available for the cohort was CMV serostatus. In a later analysis, most CMV-associated TCR beta chains were found to appear HLA-restricted, with HLA associations seemingly driven largely by CMV exposure. According to a later analysis, TCR association rates differed among HLA loci, with DRB1 alleles showing the most associated TCRs and HLA-C alleles showing the fewest. Because counts were too low, seventeen rarely observed V segments, including chromosome 9 orphons, were excluded from the earlier analysis of several hundred of the donors. The 87-base-pair reads could not distinguish some IMGT-functional V segments, including TRBV6-2 and TRBV6-3, so those segments were excluded. According to a later genetic analysis, donors in an Asian-associated ancestry cluster had fewer N-insertions in productive TCRs than the approximately 630-donor mean. HLA typing was unavailable for some donors at each locus, so association tests used only the typed subset. A later analysis found that HLA-associated TCR beta chains were more clonally expanded and had lower generation probabilities than equally common non-associated chains. According to the authors, the approach could potentially be generalized to other disease states and immunological phenotypes. In the study, some 160 TCR beta chains were listed as associated with cytomegalovirus. In both the original and validation cohorts, the classifier was reported to diagnose cytomegalovirus status with high specificity and sensitivity. In vitro tests confirmed that a few of the cytomegalovirus-associated TCR beta chains recognize cytomegalovirus antigens. Most TCR sequences were observed very rarely across donors, whereas some public TCRs were present in many individuals. A further reported finding was that TCR beta sequences accurately predicted the HLA-A and HLA-B alleles for most subjects in the first cohort. The presence/absence analyses assumed that sequencing depth was roughly uniform across donors, and that assumption may not be true. A later analysis associated 16,951 TCR beta sequences with specific HLA alleles at a false discovery rate of 0.05.

The chain links TRBV18 with TRBJ2-4, and TRBD1 matches 7 of the central bases. This clonotype was obtained from a woman between 50 and 59 years old in good health and CMV-seropositive. The specimen was PBMCs. DNA sequence: TGTGCCAGCTCACCGGGACAGCTGACTTTAGTAGCCAAAAACATTCAGTACTTC. It specifies CASSPGQLTLVAKNIQYF.